The 23 T cell receptor beta chains below come from one sample, sequenced in a study of blood T cell repertoires in COVID-19. Sequencing used immunoSEQ multiplex PCR; TCRdb keeps in-frame clones, though not all of them. The profile shows around 310,000 clones, over 85% of them singletons. The specimen was PBMCs or T cells enriched from blood (not recorded which). Source of these receptors: a woman aged 25 to 39 who had recovered from COVID-19.

This clone came up many times. V usage is TRBV5-6 and J usage is TRBJ1-5; 7 nucleotides line up with TRBD1. V lost 3 bases and J lost 7; bases outside the gene matches: 13. The CDR3 covers 16 residues. The germline gives CDR1 SGHDT, CDR2 YYEEEE. The CDR3 sequence: CASSSTTGMGSQPQHF. The CDR3 region has the DNA TGTGCCAGCAGCTCCACGACAGGGATGGGTTCACAGCCCCAGCATTTT.

The chain uses TRBV19 and TRBJ1-6, with 9 bases identical to TRBD1. Trimming took 1 base from V and 7 from J; bases not matched to a gene: 8. The CDR3 is made up of 17 amino acids. Germline loops: CDR1 LNHDA, CDR2 SQIVND (reference sequence). CDR3 residues: CASSIVRDRVGNSPLHF. The CDR3 DNA reads TGTGCCAGTAGTATAGTCCGGGACAGGGTGGGGAATTCACCCCTCCACTTT.

V usage is TRBV6-4 and J usage is TRBJ2-5; 7 bases line up with TRBD2. The CDR3 extends over 18 amino acids. V lost 7 bases, J lost 2 bases, and 19 bases stayed unmatched. The V gene's germline CDR1 is MRHNA and CDR2 SNTAGT. CDR3 nucleotides: TGTGCCAGCAAGGGAGACCGGGAGGCAAGGCAGGCGCAAGAGACCCAGTACTTC. Translation: CASKGDREARQAQETQYF.

V is TRBV28 and J is TRBJ1-2; 9 bases are shared with TRBD1. This CDR3 spans 15 amino acids. The trim removed 7 bases at V and 2 bases at J, leaving 8 bases unmatched. CDR1 is MDHEN and CDR2 is SYDVKM in the germline V gene. As DNA, the CDR3 is TGTGCCAGCACCCCGGGACAGGGTTTCAACTATGGCTACACCTTC. This encodes CASTPGQGFNYGYTF.

V gene TRBV25-1 combines with J gene TRBJ2-1; TRBD2 matches 14 bases. This CDR3 has 17 amino acids. CDR1 is MGHDK and CDR2 is SYGVNS in the germline V gene. Losses at the gene ends were 2 bases for V and 6 bases for J; bases not matched to a gene: 6. CDR3 sequence: CASSERGTSGSSNEQFF. DNA for the CDR3: TGTGCCAGCAGTGAACGAGGGACTAGCGGGAGTTCCAATGAGCAGTTCTTC.

This chain uses TRBV7-2 with TRBJ1-4; D gene uncertain. The CDR3 contains 16 residues. Between the trimmed V and J ends, which lost 6 bases and 6 bases, there was a span of 20 bases. Germline lookup yields CDR1 SGHTA and CDR2 FQGNSA. DNA for the CDR3: TGTGCCAGCAGTTCCACCGGGTCGGCAAACTATGAAAAACTGTTTTTT. Translation: CASSSTGSANYEKLFF. The entire variable domain, with the rest obtained from reference TRBV7-2 and TRBJ1-4, is as follows: GAGVSQSPSNKVTEKGKDVELRCDPISGHTALYWYRQSLGQGLEFLIYFQGNSAPDKSGLPSDRFSAERTGGSVSTLTIQRTQQEDSAVYLCASSSTGSANYEKLFFGSGTQLSVL.

V usage is TRBV3-1 (or the pseudogene TRBV3-2) and J usage is TRBJ2-7; D gene unclear. This CDR3 is built from 14 residues. With 1 base removed from V and 2 bases from J, the gap between germline ends came to 9 bases. Looked up from germline, CDR1 is LGHDT and CDR2 is YNNKEL (reference sequence). CDR3 sequence (DNA): TGTGCCAGCAGCCAAGGGGCACAAACCTACGAGCAGTACTTC. As protein: CASSQGAQTYEQYF.

The genes are TRBV9 and TRBJ2-5, with D unresolved. The CDR3 totals 15 residues. Per the germline V gene, CDR1 is SGDLS and CDR2 is YYNGEE. V was clipped by 0 bases and J by 0 bases, with 9 bases between them. CDR3: CASSVEDSHQETQYF. As DNA, the CDR3 is TGTGCCAGCAGCGTAGAGGATAGCCACCAAGAGACCCAGTACTTC. Filled out from reference TRBV9 and TRBJ2-5, the complete variable domain reads DSGVTQTPKHLITATGQRVTLRCSPRSGDLSVYWYQQSLDQGLQFLIQYYNGEERAKGNILERFSAQQFPDLHSELNLSSLELGDSALYFCASSVEDSHQETQYFGPGTRLLVL.

This chain connects TRBV7-2 to TRBJ2-7, with D possibly being TRBD1 (5 bases). Germline CDR1 reads SGHTA; CDR2 reads FQGNSA. The CDR3 totals 15 residues. Trimming removed 1 base at V and 4 bases at J, with 14 bases between. CDR3 loop: CASSLETARGYEQYF. CDR3 coding DNA: TGTGCCAGCAGCTTAGAGACTGCAAGGGGTTACGAGCAGTACTTC.

The chain employs TRBV7-4 and TRBJ1-5; TRBD1 aligns across 7 bases. CDR3 length: 16 amino acids. CDR1 SGHVT and CDR2 SQSDAQ come from the germline V gene. The ends lost 8 bases at V and 6 bases at J; junction bases unmatched: 16. The CDR3 region is CASSLAVRGYIQPQHF. CDR3 coding DNA: TGTGCCAGCTCCCTGGCCGTCAGGGGGTATATTCAGCCCCAGCATTTT.

A word on this clone: Distinct nucleotide sequences in the sample also encode this CDR3. The chain recombines TRBV12-3 or TRBV12-4 with TRBJ2-5; D unresolved. The V and J ends lost 6 bases and 5 bases respectively, with 7 bases between them. The CDR3 loop spans 11 amino acids. CDR3 sequence: CASSPRETQYF. CDR3 bases: TGTGCCAGCAGCCCCCGGGAGACCCAGTACTTC.

The chain joins TRBV21-1 to TRBJ1-4; TRBD1 reflects the table's D call only, with no check against the DNA. TRBV21-1 is recorded as a pseudogene. This CDR3 has 14 amino acids. CDR3 residues: CASSKVTANEKLFF. CDR3 in DNA: TGTGCCAGCAGCAAAGTCACAGCTAATGAAAAACTGTTTTTT.

J is TRBJ2-7 and V is TRBV3-1 (or the pseudogene TRBV3-2); TRBD2 aligns across 7 bases. CDR1 and CDR2 (germline): LGHDT, YNNKEL (reference sequence). With V trimmed by 1 base and J by 6 bases, 9 bases remained unmatched. This CDR3 has 15 amino acids. The CDR3 reads CASSQVWGGVVEQYF. In DNA form, the CDR3 reads TGTGCCAGCAGCCAAGTTTGGGGAGGGGTGGTCGAGCAGTACTTC.

DNA for the CDR3: TGTGCCACCAGTGACCCCGGACAAGCCGGGAATGAGCAGTTCTTC. Its translation is CATSDPGQAGNEQFF. The chain carries TRBV24-1 and TRBJ2-1; maybe TRBD1 (5 bases). Trimming cost V 4 bases and J 7 bases, with 16 bases left between them. CDR1 is KGHDR, CDR2 SFDVKD, per germline. The CDR3 runs to 15 residues.

The chain carries TRBV9 and TRBJ1-2, with TRBD1 matching over 7 bases. V trimming: 4 bases; J trimming: 2 bases; junction bases outside the gene matches: 17. Germline CDR1 is SGDLS and CDR2 is YYNGEE. The CDR3 length is 18 residues. The CDR3 nucleotides read TGTGCCAGCAGCCCCCCGGGACAGTCCGCTTTGTTAAACTATGGCTACACCTTC. Its protein is CASSPPGQSALLNYGYTF.

This chain joins TRBV19 and TRBJ1-1; D remains ambiguous. Germline CDR1 is LNHDA and CDR2 is SQIVND (reference sequence). V gave up 0 bases and J gave up 4 bases, with 6 bases separating them. The CDR3 runs 13 residues. DNA for the CDR3: TGTGCCAGTAGTATAGATCTCTCCACTGAAGCTTTCTTT. Encoded protein: CASSIDLSTEAFF.

This clone came up a few times. This sequence joins TRBV19 and TRBJ2-1, with 8 bases aligning to TRBD1. From germline, CDR1 is LNHDA and CDR2 SQIVND (reference sequence). The CDR3 loop spans 12 amino acids. J lost 5 bases, V lost 8 bases, and 2 bases had no gene match. The CDR3 DNA reads as TGTGCCAGTCGGGACAGGAACAATGAGCAGTTCTTC. This gives the protein CASRDRNNEQFF.

The chain joins TRBV27 to TRBJ1-4; D might be TRBD1 (5 bases). Germline lookup yields CDR1 MNHEY and CDR2 SMNVEV (reference sequence). CDR3 length: 14 residues. The V end lost 1 base, the J end lost 8 bases, and 11 bases lay between the germline ends. CDR3 sequence: CASSLWRGGEKLFF. In DNA form, the CDR3 reads TGTGCCAGCAGTTTATGGAGGGGCGGGGAAAAACTGTTTTTT.

The chain combines TRBV28 with TRBJ1-3, with 8 positions matching TRBD1. The CDR3 extends over 17 amino acids. Trimming at V came to 7 bases and at J to 4 bases, leaving 15 bases not matched to a gene. Germline lookup yields CDR1 MDHEN and CDR2 SYDVKM. CDR3 region: CASTSTPGGKPGNTIYF. DNA of the CDR3: TGTGCCAGCACTTCCACCCCAGGGGGCAAGCCCGGAAACACCATATATTTT. The entire variable domain, with the rest obtained from reference TRBV28 and TRBJ1-3, is as follows: DVKVTQSSRYLVKRTGEKVFLECVQDMDHENMFWYRQDPGLGLRLIYFSYDVKMKEKGDIPEGYSVSREKKERFSLILESASTNQTSMYLCASTSTPGGKPGNTIYFGEGSWLTVV.

The chain is built from TRBV10-3 and TRBJ1-5; D possibly corresponds to TRBD1 (6 bases). The germline V and J ends were trimmed by 0 bases and 5 bases, with 14 bases remaining between them. In germline, CDR1 is ENHRY, CDR2 SYGVKD. The CDR3 has 16 residues. The CDR3 protein is CAISESILRGDQPQHF. The CDR3 DNA reads TGTGCCATCAGTGAGTCGATTCTCAGGGGCGATCAGCCCCAGCATTTT.

The gene calls are TRBV7-2 and TRBJ2-1; TRBD2 might be the D (6 bases). The CDR3 is 16 residues long. The V gene's germline CDR1 is SGHTA and CDR2 FQGNSA. The V gene lost 3 bases and the J gene lost 5 bases, with 17 bases spanning the gap. CDR3 amino acids: CASSFTLARPDNEQFF. The DNA of the CDR3 is TGTGCCAGCAGCTTTACACTAGCCCGACCAGACAATGAGCAGTTCTTC.

The J gene is TRBJ1-1, the V gene TRBV4-1; 7 nucleotides match TRBD1. The CDR3 is made up of 15 amino acids. With 4 bases clipped from V and 4 bases from J, the junction kept 9 bases outside the gene matches. The V gene's germline CDR1 is MGHRA and CDR2 YSYEKL. The CDR3 here is CASSLLNRGGTEAFF. The DNA for the CDR3 is TGCGCCAGCAGCCTACTTAACAGGGGAGGCACTGAAGCTTTCTTT.

The CDR3 bases are TGTGCCACTAGACTAGCGGAGTCCTACAATGAGCAGTTCTTC. Amino acids: CATRLAESYNEQFF. The genes are TRBV27 and TRBJ2-1; TRBD2 aligns across 9 bases. The germline V gene encodes CDR1 MNHEY and CDR2 SMNVEV (reference sequence). The V gene end was trimmed by 10 bases and the J gene end by 1 base; junction bases not matched to a gene: 5. CDR3 length equals 14 residues.